The 15 T cell receptor beta chains listed next were all sequenced from one sample in a study of shared clonotypes between healthy human individuals. Produced via immunoSEQ multiplex PCR; TCRdb's table is partial and in-frame only. This repertoire shows around 2.3 million clones, more than 90% found once; its top ten account for roughly 0.13%. Sequencing was performed on naive CD4+ T cells sorted from blood. The sample's subset: CD45RA+ positively selected. All receptors derive from a man in his late teens or twenties in good health.

The chain is built from TRBV19 and TRBJ1-3; no definite D call. V gave up 7 bases and J gave up 2 bases, with 9 bases separating them. The CDR3 totals 13 residues. Germline CDR1 reads LNHDA; CDR2 reads SQIVND (reference sequence). The CDR3 DNA follows: TGTGCCAGTACGAAAATGGCTGGAAACACCATATATTTT. Translated: CASTKMAGNTIYF.

The rearrangement joins TRBV28 to TRBJ1-4; TRBD1 agrees at 10 bases. Germline values: CDR1 MDHEN, CDR2 SYDVKM. V lost 5 bases and J lost 7; bases outside the gene matches: 4. The CDR3 loop spans 14 amino acids. CDR3 sequence (DNA): TGTGCCAGCAGTGGACAGGGGGTGGGTGAAAAACTGTTTTTT. Translation gives CASSGQGVGEKLFF.

V usage is TRBV10-3 and J usage is TRBJ1-6; perhaps TRBD1 as D (6 bases). There are 16 residues in the CDR3. Trimming removed 3 bases at V and 6 bases at J, with 15 bases between. Looked up from germline, CDR1 is ENHRY and CDR2 is SYGVKD. For the CDR3, the DNA is TGTGCCATCAGTGAAGGGGGTGGGGGGTTTAATTCACCCCTCCACTTT. Translating it yields CAISEGGGGFNSPLHF.

This clone was found once. The genes are TRBV5-1 and TRBJ2-1, with TRBD2 as a possible D gene (5 bases). The CDR3 has 13 amino acids. CDR1 and CDR2 (germline): SGHRS, YFSETQ. Trimming shortened V by 2 bases and J by 7 bases, and 10 bases separated the two germline ends. The CDR3, as DNA: TGCGCCAGCAGCTTTGTCGGGGTAAATGAGCAGTTCTTC. Translating gives CASSFVGVNEQFF.

This clone was counted a single time. The gene calls are TRBV6-5 and TRBJ2-3, with 9 bases that match TRBD2. The ends lost 10 bases at V and 4 bases at J; junction bases unmatched: 9. This CDR3 has 14 residues. Germline CDR1 is MNHEY and CDR2 is SVGAGI. The CDR3 DNA follows: TGTGCCACCTCCCGCGGGGGGGCGGCAGATACGCAGTATTTT. Amino acid sequence: CATSRGGAADTQYF.

Comments on this clone: Other DNA sequences within the sample encode an identical CDR3. The chain joins TRBV5-1 to TRBJ1-1; D perhaps matches TRBD1 (6 bases). This CDR3 region has 14 residues. The germline gives CDR1 SGHRS, CDR2 YFSETQ. V shed 1 base and J shed 1 base, with 8 bases lying between them. The CDR3 nucleotides read TGCGCCAGCAGCTTGACAGGGAGGAACACTGAAGCTTTCTTT. This sequence encodes CASSLTGRNTEAFF. The entire variable domain, with the rest obtained from reference TRBV5-1 and TRBJ1-1, is as follows: KAGVTQTPRYLIKTRGQQVTLSCSPISGHRSVSWYQQTPGQGLQFLFEYFSETQRNKGNFPGRFSGRQFSNSRSEMNVSTLELGDSALYLCASSLTGRNTEAFFGQGTRLTVV.

This rearrangement joins TRBV7-8 to TRBJ2-2; D is perhaps TRBD1 (6 bases). The V gene lost 1 base and the J gene lost 6 bases, with 21 bases spanning the gap. This CDR3 is 18 amino acids long. Germline CDR1 reads SGHVS; CDR2 reads FQNEAQ. CDR3 in DNA: TGTGCCAGCAGCTTAGTTCGACCCCGGGACAAATCGGCCGGGGAGCTGTTTTTT. It is translated as CASSLVRPRDKSAGELFF.

The rearrangement joins TRBV6-4 to TRBJ2-2, with TRBD1 identical over 8 bases. The trim removed 5 bases at V and 6 bases at J, leaving 11 bases unmatched. The length of the CDR3 is 16 residues. CDR1 and CDR2 from the germline V gene are MRHNA and SNTAGT. CDR3 nucleotide sequence: TGTGCCAGCAGTCCCAACACAGGGGGTTTCGCCGGGGAGCTGTTTTTT. It encodes CASSPNTGGFAGELFF.

V gene TRBV6-1 combines with J gene TRBJ2-2, with TRBD2 matching 11 bases. Germline assignment: CDR1 MNHNS and CDR2 SASEGT. The CDR3 sequence is 13 residues long. The ends lost 7 bases at V and 6 bases at J; junction bases unmatched: 1. The CDR3 spells CASKGLAAGELFF. CDR3 bases: TGTGCCAGCAAGGGACTAGCGGCCGGGGAGCTGTTTTTT.

This chain joins TRBV5-1 and TRBJ2-3, with 8 nucleotides matching TRBD1. Germline CDR1 and CDR2: SGHRS and YFSETQ. The CDR3 sequence is 15 residues long. Losses at the gene ends were 4 bases for V and 0 bases for J; bases not matched to a gene: 4. CDR3 amino acids: CASSIQGDSTDTQYF. The CDR3 DNA reads as TGCGCCAGCAGCATACAGGGGGATAGCACAGATACGCAGTATTTT.

This rearrangement joins TRBV18 to TRBJ1-1; 12 nucleotides line up with TRBD1. The CDR3 length is 14 residues. With 4 bases clipped from V and 5 bases from J, the junction kept 2 bases outside the gene matches. CDR1 KGHSH and CDR2 LQKENI come from the germline V gene. CDR3 loop: CASSRDRGLTEAFF. DNA for the CDR3: TGTGCCAGCTCACGGGACAGGGGGCTTACTGAAGCTTTCTTT.

The chain joins TRBV4-3 to TRBJ2-1; maybe TRBD2 (6 bases). The CDR3 spans 13 residues. CDR1 and CDR2 from the germline V gene are LGHNA and YSLEER. Deletions cut 0 bases from V and 8 bases from J, with 8 bases between. The CDR3: CASSQEGGYEQFF. CDR3 coding DNA: TGCGCCAGCAGCCAAGAGGGGGGTTATGAGCAGTTCTTC.

J is TRBJ2-3 and V is TRBV9; TRBD2 aligns across 11 bases. This CDR3 region has 17 residues. Per germline, CDR1 SGDLS and CDR2 YYNGEE. The V segment lost 3 bases and the J segment 1 base; nucleotides outside the gene matches: 7. The CDR3 reads CASSAGIAGGGTDTQYF. CDR3 nucleotides: TGTGCCAGCAGCGCTGGGATAGCGGGAGGGGGCACAGATACGCAGTATTTT.

In this sample, this clone turned up once. The rearrangement joins TRBV28 to TRBJ1-5; 12 nucleotides align to TRBD1. In germline, CDR1 is MDHEN, CDR2 SYDVKM. The CDR3 loop spans 15 amino acids. Losses at the gene ends were 7 bases for V and 7 bases for J; bases not matched to a gene: 8. The CDR3 sequence: CASNSGTGGGQPQHF. DNA for the CDR3: TGTGCCAGCAACTCCGGGACAGGGGGCGGACAGCCCCAGCATTTT. Complete variable domain (other parts from reference TRBV28 and TRBJ1-5): DVKVTQSSRYLVKRTGEKVFLECVQDMDHENMFWYRQDPGLGLRLIYFSYDVKMKEKGDIPEGYSVSREKKERFSLILESASTNQTSMYLCASNSGTGGGQPQHFGDGTRLSIL.

The V and J genes are TRBV5-1 and TRBJ1-5; tentative D call: TRBD1 (6 bases). The ends were cut back, 2 bases at V and 7 bases at J, with 13 bases in the middle. Per the germline V gene, CDR1 is SGHRS and CDR2 is YFSETQ. This CDR3 comprises 14 residues. The CDR3 spells CASSFGGEGQPQHF. The CDR3 region has the DNA TGCGCCAGCAGCTTCGGGGGCGAGGGACAGCCCCAGCATTTT.